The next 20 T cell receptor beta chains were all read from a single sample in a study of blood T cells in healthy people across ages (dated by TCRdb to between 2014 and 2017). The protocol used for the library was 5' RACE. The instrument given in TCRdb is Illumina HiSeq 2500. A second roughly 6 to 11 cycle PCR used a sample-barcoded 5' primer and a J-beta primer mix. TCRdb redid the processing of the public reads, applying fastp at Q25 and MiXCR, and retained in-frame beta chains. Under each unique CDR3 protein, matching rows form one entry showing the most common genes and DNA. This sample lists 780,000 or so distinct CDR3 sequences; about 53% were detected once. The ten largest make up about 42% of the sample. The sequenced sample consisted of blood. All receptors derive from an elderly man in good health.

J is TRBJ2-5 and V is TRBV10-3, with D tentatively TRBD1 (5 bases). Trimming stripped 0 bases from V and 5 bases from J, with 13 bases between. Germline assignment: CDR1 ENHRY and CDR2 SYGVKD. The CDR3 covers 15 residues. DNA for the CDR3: TGTGCCATCAGTGAGTCCAAGGGGATAGAGGAGACCCAGTACTTC. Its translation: CAISESKGIEETQYF.

This CDR3 is CASSLSRGIDYGYTF. CDR3 DNA: TGTGCCAGCAGTTTATCGAGGGGGATCGACTATGGCTACACCTTC. The genes are TRBV27 and TRBJ1-2, with D maybe TRBD1 (6 bases). The CDR3 is 15 residues long. Deletions cut 0 bases from V and 3 bases from J, with 11 bases between. Germline values: CDR1 MNHEY, CDR2 SMNVEV (reference sequence).

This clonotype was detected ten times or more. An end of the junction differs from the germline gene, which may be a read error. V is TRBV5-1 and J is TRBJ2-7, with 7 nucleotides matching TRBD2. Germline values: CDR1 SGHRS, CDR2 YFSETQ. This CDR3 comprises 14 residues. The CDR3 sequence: CASSLGGGTYEQYF. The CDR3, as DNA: TGTGCCAGCAGTTTGGGGGGGGGGACCTACGAGCAGTACTTC.

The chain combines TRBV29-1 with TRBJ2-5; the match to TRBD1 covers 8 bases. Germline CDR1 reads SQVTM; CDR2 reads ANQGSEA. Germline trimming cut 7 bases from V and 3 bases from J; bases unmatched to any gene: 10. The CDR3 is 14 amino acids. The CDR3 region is CSAEDRDGEETQYF. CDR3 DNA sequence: TGCAGCGCTGAGGACAGGGATGGGGAAGAGACCCAGTACTTC.

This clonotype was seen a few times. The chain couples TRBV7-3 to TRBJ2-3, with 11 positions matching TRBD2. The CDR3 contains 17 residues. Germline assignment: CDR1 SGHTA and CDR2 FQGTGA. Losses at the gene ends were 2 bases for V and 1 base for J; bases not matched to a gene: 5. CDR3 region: CASSLLAGGIGTDTQYF. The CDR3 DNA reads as TGTGCCAGCAGCTTATTAGCGGGAGGGATCGGCACAGATACGCAGTATTTT.

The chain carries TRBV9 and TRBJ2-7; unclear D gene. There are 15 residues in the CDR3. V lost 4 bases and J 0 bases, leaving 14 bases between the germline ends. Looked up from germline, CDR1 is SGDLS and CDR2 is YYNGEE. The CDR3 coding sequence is TGTGCCAGCAGCCCACTATTAGAACCCTCCTACGAGCAGTACTTC. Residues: CASSPLLEPSYEQYF.

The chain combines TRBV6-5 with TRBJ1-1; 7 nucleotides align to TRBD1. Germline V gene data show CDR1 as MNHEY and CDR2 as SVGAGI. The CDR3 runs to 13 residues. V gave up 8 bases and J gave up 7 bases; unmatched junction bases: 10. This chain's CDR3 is CASHRGGASEAFF. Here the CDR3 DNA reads TGTGCCAGCCACAGAGGGGGCGCGAGTGAAGCTTTCTTT.

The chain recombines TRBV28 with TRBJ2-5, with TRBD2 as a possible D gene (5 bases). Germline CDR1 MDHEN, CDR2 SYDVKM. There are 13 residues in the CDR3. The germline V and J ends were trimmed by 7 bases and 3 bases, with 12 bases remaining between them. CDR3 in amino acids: CASIRAGEETQYF. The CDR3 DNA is TGTGCCAGCATTCGCGCCGGGGAAGAGACCCAGTACTTC. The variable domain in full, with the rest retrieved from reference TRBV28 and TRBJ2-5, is DVKVTQSSRYLVKRTGEKVFLECVQDMDHENMFWYRQDPGLGLRLIYFSYDVKMKEKGDIPEGYSVSREKKERFSLILESASTNQTSMYLCASIRAGEETQYFGPGTRLLVL.

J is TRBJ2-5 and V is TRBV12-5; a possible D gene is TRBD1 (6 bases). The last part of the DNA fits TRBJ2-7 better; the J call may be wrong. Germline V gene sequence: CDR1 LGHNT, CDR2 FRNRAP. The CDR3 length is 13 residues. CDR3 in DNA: TGTGCTAGTGGGCCTACAGGGAAGGGCGAGCAGTACTTC. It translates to CASGPTGKGEQYF.

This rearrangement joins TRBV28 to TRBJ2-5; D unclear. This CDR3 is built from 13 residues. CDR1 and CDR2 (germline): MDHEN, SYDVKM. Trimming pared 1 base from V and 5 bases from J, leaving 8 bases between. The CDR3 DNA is TGTGCCAGCAGTTTATCCCTCCGGGAGACCCAGTACTTC. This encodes CASSLSLRETQYF.

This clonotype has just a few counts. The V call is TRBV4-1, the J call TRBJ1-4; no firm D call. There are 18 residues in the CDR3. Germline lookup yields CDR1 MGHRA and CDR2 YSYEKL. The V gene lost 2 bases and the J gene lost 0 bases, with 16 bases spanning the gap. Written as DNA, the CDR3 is TGCGCCAGCAGCCAACCTCGGACTAGCCATGCAACTAATGAAAAACTGTTTTTT. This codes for CASSQPRTSHATNEKLFF.

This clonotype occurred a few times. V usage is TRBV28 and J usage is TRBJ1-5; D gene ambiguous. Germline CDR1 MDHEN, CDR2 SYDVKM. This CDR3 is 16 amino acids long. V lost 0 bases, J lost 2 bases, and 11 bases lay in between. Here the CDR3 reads CASSLWVAGGNQPQHF. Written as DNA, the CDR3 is TGTGCCAGCAGTTTATGGGTGGCCGGGGGCAATCAGCCCCAGCATTTT.

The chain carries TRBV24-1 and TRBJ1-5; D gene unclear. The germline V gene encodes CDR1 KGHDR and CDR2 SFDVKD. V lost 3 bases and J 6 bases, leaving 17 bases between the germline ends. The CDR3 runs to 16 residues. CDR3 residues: CATSDPDRAVGQPQHF. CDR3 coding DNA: TGTGCCACCAGTGATCCGGACCGTGCCGTTGGTCAGCCCCAGCATTTT.

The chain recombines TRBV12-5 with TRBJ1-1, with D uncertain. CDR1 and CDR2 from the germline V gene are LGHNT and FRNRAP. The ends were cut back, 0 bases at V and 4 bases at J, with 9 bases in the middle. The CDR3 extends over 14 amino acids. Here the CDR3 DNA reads TGTGCTAGTGGTTTGGTAACGGCAGTCACTGAAGCTTTCTTT. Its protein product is CASGLVTAVTEAFF. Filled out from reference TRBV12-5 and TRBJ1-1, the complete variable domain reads DARVTQTPRHKVTEMGQEVTMRCQPILGHNTVFWYRQTMMQGLELLAYFRNRAPLDDSGMPKDRFSAEMPDATLATLKIQPSEPRDSAVYFCASGLVTAVTEAFFGQGTRLTVV.

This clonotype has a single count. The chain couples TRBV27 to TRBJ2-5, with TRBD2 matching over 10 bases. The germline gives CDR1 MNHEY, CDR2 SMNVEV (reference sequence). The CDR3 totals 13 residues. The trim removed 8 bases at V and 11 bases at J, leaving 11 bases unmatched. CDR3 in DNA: TGTGCCAGCGTCTCTAGCGGGAGAGCAGAGCAGTACTTC. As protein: CASVSSGRAEQYF.

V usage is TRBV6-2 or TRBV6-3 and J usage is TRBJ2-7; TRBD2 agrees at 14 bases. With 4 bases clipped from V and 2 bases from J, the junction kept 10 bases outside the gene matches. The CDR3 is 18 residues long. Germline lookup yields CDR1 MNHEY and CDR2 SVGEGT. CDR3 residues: CASSSFRLAGGIAYEQYF. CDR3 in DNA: TGTGCCAGCAGTTCCTTTCGACTAGCGGGAGGGATCGCCTACGAGCAGTACTTC.

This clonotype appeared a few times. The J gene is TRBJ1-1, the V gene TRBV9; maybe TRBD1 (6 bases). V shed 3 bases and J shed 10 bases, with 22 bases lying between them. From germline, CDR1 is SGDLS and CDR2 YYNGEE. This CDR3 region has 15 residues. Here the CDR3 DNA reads TGTGCCAGCAGCGCCGAGCTGGGACAAATAACGACAGCTTTCTTT. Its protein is CASSAELGQITTAFF.

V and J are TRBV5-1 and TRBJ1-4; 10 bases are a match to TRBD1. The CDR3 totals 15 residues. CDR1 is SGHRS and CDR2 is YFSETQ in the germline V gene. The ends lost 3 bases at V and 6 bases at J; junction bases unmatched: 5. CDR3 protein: CASSSRGTGDEKLFF. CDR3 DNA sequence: TGCGCCAGCAGCTCAAGGGGGACAGGGGATGAAAAACTGTTTTTT. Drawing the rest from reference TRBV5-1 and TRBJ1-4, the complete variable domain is KAGVTQTPRYLIKTRGQQVTLSCSPISGHRSVSWYQQTPGQGLQFLFEYFSETQRNKGNFPGRFSGRQFSNSRSEMNVSTLELGDSALYLCASSSRGTGDEKLFFGSGTQLSVL.

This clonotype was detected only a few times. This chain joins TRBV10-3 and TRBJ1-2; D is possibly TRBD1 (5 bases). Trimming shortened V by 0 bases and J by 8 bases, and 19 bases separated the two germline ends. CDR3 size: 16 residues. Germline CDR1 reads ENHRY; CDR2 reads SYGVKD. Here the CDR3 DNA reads TGTGCCATCAGTGAGTCGAGTAGGGCAAATCAGGGCGGCTACACCTTC. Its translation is CAISESSRANQGGYTF.

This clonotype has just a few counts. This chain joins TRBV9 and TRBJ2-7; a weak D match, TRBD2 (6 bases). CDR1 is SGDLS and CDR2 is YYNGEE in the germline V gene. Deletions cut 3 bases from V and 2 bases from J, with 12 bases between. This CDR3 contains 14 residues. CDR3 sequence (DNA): TGTGCCAGCAGCGCTTTTAGCGGTGCCTACGAGCAGTACTTC. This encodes CASSAFSGAYEQYF.